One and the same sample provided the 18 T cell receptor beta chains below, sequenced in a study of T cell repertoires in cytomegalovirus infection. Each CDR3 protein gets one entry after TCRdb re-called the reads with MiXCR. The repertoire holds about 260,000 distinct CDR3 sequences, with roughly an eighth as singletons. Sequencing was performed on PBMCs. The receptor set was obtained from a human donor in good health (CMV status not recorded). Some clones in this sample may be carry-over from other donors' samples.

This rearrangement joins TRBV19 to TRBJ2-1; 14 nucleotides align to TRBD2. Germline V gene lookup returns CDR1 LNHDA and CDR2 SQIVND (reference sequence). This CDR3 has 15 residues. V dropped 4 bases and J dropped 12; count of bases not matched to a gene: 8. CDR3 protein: CASSTKGLAGDRQFF. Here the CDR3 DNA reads TGTGCCAGTAGTACCAAGGGACTAGCGGGAGACCGGCAGTTCTTC.

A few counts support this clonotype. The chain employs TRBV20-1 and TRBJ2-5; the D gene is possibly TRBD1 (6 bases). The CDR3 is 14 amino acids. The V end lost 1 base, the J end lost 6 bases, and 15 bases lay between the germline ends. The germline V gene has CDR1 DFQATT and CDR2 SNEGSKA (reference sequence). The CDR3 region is CSARARTVRQTQYF. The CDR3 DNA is TGCAGTGCTAGAGCCCGGACAGTCCGCCAGACCCAGTACTTC.

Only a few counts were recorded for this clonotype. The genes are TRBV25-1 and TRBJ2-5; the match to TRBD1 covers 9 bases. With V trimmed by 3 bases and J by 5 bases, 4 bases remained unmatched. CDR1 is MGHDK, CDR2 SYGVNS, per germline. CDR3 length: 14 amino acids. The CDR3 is CASSDTGGPETQYF. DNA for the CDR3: TGTGCCAGCAGTGATACAGGGGGCCCGGAGACCCAGTACTTC.

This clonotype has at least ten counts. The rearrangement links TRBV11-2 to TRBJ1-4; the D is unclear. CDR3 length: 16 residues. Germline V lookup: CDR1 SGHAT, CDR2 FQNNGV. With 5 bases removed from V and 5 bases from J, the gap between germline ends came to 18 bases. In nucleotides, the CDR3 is TGTGCCAGCAGCCCCCTGCCGGGAGGATTAAATGAAAAACTGTTTTTT. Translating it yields CASSPLPGGLNEKLFF.

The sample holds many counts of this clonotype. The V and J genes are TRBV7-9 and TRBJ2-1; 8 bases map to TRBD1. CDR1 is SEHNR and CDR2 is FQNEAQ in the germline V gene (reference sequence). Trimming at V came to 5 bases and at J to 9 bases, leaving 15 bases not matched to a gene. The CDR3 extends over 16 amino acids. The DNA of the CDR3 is TGTGCCAGCAGCCCTCGACAGGGGCCCCGGGAGAGTGAGCAGTTCTTC. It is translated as CASSPRQGPRESEQFF.

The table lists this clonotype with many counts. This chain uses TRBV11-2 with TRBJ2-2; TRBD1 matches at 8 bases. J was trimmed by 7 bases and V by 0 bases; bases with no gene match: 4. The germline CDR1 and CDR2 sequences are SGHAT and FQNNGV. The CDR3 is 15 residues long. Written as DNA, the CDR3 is TGTGCCAGCAGCTTAGATCAGGGGGCCCGCGGGGAGCTGTTTTTT. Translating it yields CASSLDQGARGELFF. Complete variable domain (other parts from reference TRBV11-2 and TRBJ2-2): EAGVAQSPRYKIIEKRQSVAFWCNPISGHATLYWYQQILGQGPKLLIQFQNNGVVDDSQLPKDRFSAERLKGVDSTLKIQPAKLEDSAVYLCASSLDQGARGELFFGEGSRLTVL.

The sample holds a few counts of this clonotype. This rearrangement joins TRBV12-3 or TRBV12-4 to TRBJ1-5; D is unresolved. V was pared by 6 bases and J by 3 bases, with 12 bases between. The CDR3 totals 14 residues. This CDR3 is CASSQGRVNQPQHF. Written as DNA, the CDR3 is TGTGCCAGCAGCCAAGGACGGGTCAATCAGCCCCAGCATTTT.

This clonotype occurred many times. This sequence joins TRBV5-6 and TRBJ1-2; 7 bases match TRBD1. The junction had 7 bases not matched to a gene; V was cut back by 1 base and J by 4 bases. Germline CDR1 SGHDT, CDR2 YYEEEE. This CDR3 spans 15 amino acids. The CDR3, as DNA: TGTGCCAGCAGCTTGACAGGGGCTAATACCTATGGCTACACCTTC. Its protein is CASSLTGANTYGYTF.

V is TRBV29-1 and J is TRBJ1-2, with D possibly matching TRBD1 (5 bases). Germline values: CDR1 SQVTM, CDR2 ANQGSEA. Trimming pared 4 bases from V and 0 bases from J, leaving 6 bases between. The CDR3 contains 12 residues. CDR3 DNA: TGCAGCGTTGGGGGGGCTAACTATGGCTACACCTTC. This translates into CSVGGANYGYTF. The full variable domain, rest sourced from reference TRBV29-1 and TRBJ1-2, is SAVISQKPSRDICQRGTSLTIQCQVDSQVTMMFWYRQQPGQSLTLIATANQGSEATYESGFVIDKFPISRPNLTFSTLTVSNMSPEDSSIYLCSVGGANYGYTFGSGTRLTVV.

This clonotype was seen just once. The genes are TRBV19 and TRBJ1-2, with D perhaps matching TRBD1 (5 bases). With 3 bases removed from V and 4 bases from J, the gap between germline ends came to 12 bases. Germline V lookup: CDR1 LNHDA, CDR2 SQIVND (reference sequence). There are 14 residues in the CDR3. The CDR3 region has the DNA TGTGCCAGTAGTATCCTAGACAGACCCTATGGCTACACCTTC. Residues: CASSILDRPYGYTF.

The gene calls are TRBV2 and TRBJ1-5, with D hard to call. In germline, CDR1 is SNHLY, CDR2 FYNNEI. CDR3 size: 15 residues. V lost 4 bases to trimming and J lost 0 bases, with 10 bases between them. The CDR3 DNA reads TGTGCCAGCAGTGGACATGGTTTTAGCAATCAGCCCCAGCATTTT. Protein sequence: CASSGHGFSNQPQHF.

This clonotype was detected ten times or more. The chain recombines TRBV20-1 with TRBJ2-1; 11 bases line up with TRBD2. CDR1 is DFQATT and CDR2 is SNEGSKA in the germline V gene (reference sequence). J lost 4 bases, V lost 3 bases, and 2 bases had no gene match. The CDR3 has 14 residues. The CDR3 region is CSARGLAEYNEQFF. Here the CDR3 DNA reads TGCAGTGCTAGGGGACTAGCGGAATACAATGAGCAGTTCTTC.

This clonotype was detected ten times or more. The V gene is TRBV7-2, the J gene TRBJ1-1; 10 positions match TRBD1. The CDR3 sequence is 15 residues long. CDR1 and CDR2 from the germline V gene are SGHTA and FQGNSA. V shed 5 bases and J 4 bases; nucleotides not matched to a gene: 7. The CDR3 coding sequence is TGTGCCAGCAGCCCGACAGGGGGCTGGGGCACTGAAGCTTTCTTT. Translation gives CASSPTGGWGTEAFF.

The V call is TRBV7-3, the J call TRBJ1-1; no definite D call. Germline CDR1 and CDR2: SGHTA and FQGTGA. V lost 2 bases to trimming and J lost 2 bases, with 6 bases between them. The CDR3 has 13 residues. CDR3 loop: CASSLGINTEAFF. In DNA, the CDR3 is TGTGCCAGCAGCTTAGGCATCAACACTGAAGCTTTCTTT.

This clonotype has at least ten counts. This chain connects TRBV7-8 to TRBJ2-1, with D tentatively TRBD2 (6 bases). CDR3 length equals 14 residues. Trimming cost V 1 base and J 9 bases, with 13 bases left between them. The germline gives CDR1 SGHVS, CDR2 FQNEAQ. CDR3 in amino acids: CASSLVGGVIEQFF. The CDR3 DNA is TGTGCCAGCAGCTTAGTAGGAGGGGTTATTGAGCAGTTCTTC.

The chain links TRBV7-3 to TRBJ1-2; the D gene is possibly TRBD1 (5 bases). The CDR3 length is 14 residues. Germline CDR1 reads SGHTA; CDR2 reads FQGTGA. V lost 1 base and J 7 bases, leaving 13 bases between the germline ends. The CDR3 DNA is TGTGCCAGCAGCTTAAAAGAGGGGAGCGGTGGCTACACCTTC. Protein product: CASSLKEGSGGYTF.

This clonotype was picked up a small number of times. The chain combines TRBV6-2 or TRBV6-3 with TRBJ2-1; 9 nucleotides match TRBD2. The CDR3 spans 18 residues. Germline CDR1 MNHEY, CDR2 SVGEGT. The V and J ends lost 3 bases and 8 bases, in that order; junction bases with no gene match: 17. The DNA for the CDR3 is TGTGCCAGCAGTTATATCACTTCGATAGCGGGAGATAGGTATGAGCAGTTCTTC. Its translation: CASSYITSIAGDRYEQFF.

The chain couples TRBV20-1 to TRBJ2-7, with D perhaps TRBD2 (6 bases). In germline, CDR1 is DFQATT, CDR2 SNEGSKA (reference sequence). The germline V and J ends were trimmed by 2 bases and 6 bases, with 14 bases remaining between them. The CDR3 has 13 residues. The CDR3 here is CSARNGRTGEQYF. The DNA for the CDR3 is TGCAGTGCTAGAAACGGGAGAACAGGCGAGCAGTACTTC.